This TCR beta chain is from a study of OX40 agonist ivuxolimab in advanced cancers. Study context: Three patients, one with hepatocellular carcinoma and two with cutaneous melanoma, achieved partial responses. Broader study findings: At 0.1 to 3.0 mg/kg and by week 6, CD4+ and CD8+ T cells in the blood had expanded clonally.

The method was immunoSEQ multiplex PCR; TCRdb's version includes in-frame clones alone and lacks a portion of them. Of around 45,000 clones listed, roughly 86% are singletons. With regard to this clone: Its antigen remains unknown.

The sequence was collected from an adult with an advanced solid tumor such as melanoma, head and neck, liver or kidney cancer. The specimen was CD4+ or CD8+ T cells sorted from blood, collected in a trial of the OX40 agonist ivuxolimab.

The CDR3 loop reads CASGLVLGTGYQETQYF. CDR3 nucleotides: TGTGCTAGTGGTTTGGTACTAGGGACAGGGTACCAAGAGACCCAGTACTTC. The chain uses TRBV12-5 and TRBJ2-5, with 9 nucleotides matching TRBD1. Trimming took 0 bases from V and 0 from J; bases not matched to a gene: 5. The germline gives CDR1 LGHNT, CDR2 FRNRAP. The CDR3 runs to 17 residues.